The 9 T cell receptor beta chains in this list originate from one sample, sequenced in a study of cytomegalovirus exposure and HLA in healthy donors. Primers included in the PCR were 60 Vbeta and 13 Jbeta primers. TCRdb keeps only in-frame clones here, not all; method: immunoSEQ multiplex PCR. Among some 110,000 clones listed, around 77% were seen once. The sample taken for sequencing was PBMCs. These receptors originate from a man aged 45-65 years in good health and CMV-seropositive.

The chain uses TRBV28 and TRBJ1-5; 8 positions agree with TRBD1. With 6 bases clipped from V and 4 bases from J, the junction kept 8 bases outside the gene matches. Germline V CDR1 and CDR2: MDHEN, SYDVKM. The CDR3 is 15 residues long. CDR3 in amino acids: CASRADRGWNQPQHF. CDR3 DNA: TGTGCCAGCAGAGCCGACAGGGGATGGAATCAGCCCCAGCATTTT. Based on the CDR3 plus reference TRBV28 and TRBJ1-5, the full variable domain is DVKVTQSSRYLVKRTGEKVFLECVQDMDHENMFWYRQDPGLGLRLIYFSYDVKMKEKGDIPEGYSVSREKKERFSLILESASTNQTSMYLCASRADRGWNQPQHFGDGTRLSIL.

The chain is built from TRBV18 and TRBJ2-7; 10 bases line up with TRBD1. The J segment lost 4 bases and the V segment lost 5 bases, leaving 5 bases of the junction unmatched. This CDR3 is built from 14 residues. Germline lookup yields CDR1 KGHSH and CDR2 LQKENI. CDR3 DNA: TGTGCCAGCTCAGAACGGACAGGGGGGTACGAGCAGTACTTC. Amino acid sequence: CASSERTGGYEQYF.

This clone has just a few counts. The rearrangement uses TRBV10-1 and TRBJ2-1, with 11 bases aligning to TRBD2. The CDR3 loop spans 15 amino acids. Germline lookup yields CDR1 WNHNN and CDR2 SYGVQD (reference sequence). The ends lost 5 bases at V and 2 bases at J; junction bases unmatched: 2. The DNA of the CDR3 is TGCGCCAGCAGTCCGACTAGCGGGGCCTACAATGAGCAGTTCTTC. Its translation: CASSPTSGAYNEQFF.

Only a few counts were recorded for this clone. The chain has TRBV15 and TRBJ1-6; 7 nucleotides align to TRBD1. The CDR3 extends over 16 amino acids. With 1 base clipped from V and 5 bases from J, the junction kept 5 bases outside the gene matches. Germline values: CDR1 LNHNV, CDR2 YYDKDF (reference sequence). The chain's CDR3 is CATSRAPGTDNSPLHF. The CDR3 DNA follows: TGTGCCACCAGCAGAGCCCCCGGGACAGATAATTCACCCCTCCACTTT. Full variable domain (missing parts from reference TRBV15 and TRBJ1-6): DAMVIQNPRYQVTQFGKPVTLSCSQTLNHNVMYWYQQKSSQAPKLLFHYYDKDFNNEADTPDNFQSRRPNTSFCFLDIRSPGLGDTAMYLCATSRAPGTDNSPLHFGNGTRLTVT.

The chain combines TRBV7-9 with TRBJ1-3; the D gene is possibly TRBD1 (5 bases). Germline assignment: CDR1 SEHNR and CDR2 FQNEAQ (reference sequence). The CDR3 length is 15 residues. Trimming left V 0 bases short and J 4 bases short, with 10 bases between. DNA of the CDR3: TGTGCCAGCAGCTTAGCCGCAGGGTTGGGAAACACCATATATTTT. Protein: CASSLAAGLGNTIYF. The full variable domain, completed using reference TRBV7-9 and TRBJ1-3, is DTGVSQNPRHKITKRGQNVTFRCDPISEHNRLYWYRQTLGQGPEFLTYFQNEAQLEKSRLLSDRFSAERPKGSFSTLEIQRTEQGDSAMYLCASSLAAGLGNTIYFGEGSWLTVV.

The V gene is TRBV27, the J gene TRBJ1-1; 7 positions match TRBD1. This CDR3 has 15 amino acids. Germline V gives CDR1 MNHEY, CDR2 SMNVEV (reference sequence). After removal of 5 bases from V and 0 bases from J, the junction contained 6 bases not matched to a gene. The chain's CDR3 is CASSKRDRLNTEAFF. The CDR3 DNA reads as TGTGCCAGCAGTAAACGGGACAGATTGAACACTGAAGCTTTCTTT.

The chain couples TRBV11-2 to TRBJ2-3; 9 bases map to TRBD1. V lost 8 bases to trimming and J lost 2 bases; unmatched junction nucleotides: 5. There are 14 residues in the CDR3. The germline gives CDR1 SGHAT, CDR2 FQNNGV. The DNA of the CDR3 is TGTGCCAGCCTCGGACAGGGGATCACAGATACGCAGTATTTT. Translated: CASLGQGITDTQYF.

The chain joins TRBV5-1 to TRBJ1-2; 9 positions match TRBD1. The CDR3 totals 16 residues. The V gene end was trimmed by 3 bases and the J gene end by 7 bases; junction bases not matched to a gene: 13. Per the germline V gene, CDR1 is SGHRS and CDR2 is YFSETQ. This CDR3 reads CASSSSPGQGVGGYTF. DNA for the CDR3: TGCGCCAGCAGCTCGTCTCCGGGACAGGGTGTTGGTGGCTACACCTTC.

This clone has only a few counts. V usage is TRBV27 and J usage is TRBJ2-1; D is unclear. The CDR3 is 16 amino acids. V was cut by 1 base and J by 0 bases, with 10 bases left in between. Germline lookup yields CDR1 MNHEY and CDR2 SMNVEV (reference sequence). As DNA, the CDR3 is TGTGCCAGCAGTTTATGGGCGCTGAGCTCCTACAATGAGCAGTTCTTC. Translating it yields CASSLWALSSYNEQFF.